This passage covers 25 T cell receptor beta chains from one sample sequenced in a study of blood T cell repertoires in COVID-19. Libraries were prepared by immunoSEQ multiplex PCR; TCRdb keeps only in-frame clonotypes and omits some of them. The data contain some 65,000 clones, about 94% of them seen just once; the ten biggest clones take up 2.5% to 3%. Sequencing used peripheral blood. The receptors come from a man in his 70s with active COVID-19.

The V and J genes are TRBV28 and TRBJ1-5, with D unresolved. This CDR3 is 13 amino acids long. Trimming shortened V by 8 bases and J by 3 bases, and 11 bases separated the two germline ends. CDR1 and CDR2 from the germline V gene are MDHEN and SYDVKM. In nucleotides, the CDR3 is TGTGCCAGCCGGGAACAAGACAATCAGCCCCAGCATTTT. This translates into CASREQDNQPQHF.

The chain employs TRBV19 and TRBJ1-3; 9 nucleotides agree with TRBD1. The CDR3 totals 15 residues. Per germline, CDR1 LNHDA and CDR2 SQIVND (reference sequence). The trim removed 3 bases at V and 3 bases at J, leaving 3 bases unmatched. The CDR3 bases are TGTGCCAGTAGTATCACAGGGGGCGTTGGAAACACCATATATTTT. This translates into CASSITGGVGNTIYF.

The rearrangement links TRBV7-9 to TRBJ2-2, with D hard to call. The CDR3 runs 13 residues. Trimming cost V 5 bases and J 2 bases, with 6 bases left between them. The germline V gene encodes CDR1 SEHNR and CDR2 FQNEAQ (reference sequence). CDR3 sequence: CASSPTNTGELFF. The CDR3, as DNA: TGTGCCAGCAGCCCGACAAACACCGGGGAGCTGTTTTTT.

This clone has more than one count but fewer than ten. The rearrangement links TRBV5-1 to TRBJ1-6; TRBD1 agrees at 10 bases. V trimming: 3 bases; J trimming: 0 bases; junction bases outside the gene matches: 6. Germline V gene lookup returns CDR1 SGHRS and CDR2 YFSETQ. The CDR3 covers 18 residues. As DNA, the CDR3 is TGCGCCAGCAGCTGGGGGACAGGGGAGAGCTCCTATAATTCACCCCTCCACTTT. Residues: CASSWGTGESSYNSPLHF.

The rearrangement joins TRBV21-1 to TRBJ1-1; TRBD1 is taken as the D call from the table, unchecked against the DNA. TRBV21-1 is designated a pseudogene. This CDR3 is built from 15 residues. The CDR3 DNA is TGTGCCAGCAGCAAATCCAGGGGGCGAGGGACTGAAGCTTTCTTT. Amino acids: CASSKSRGRGTEAFF.

This clone has a single count. V usage is TRBV6-5 and J usage is TRBJ1-6; D unclear. V lost 6 bases, J lost 7 bases, and 13 bases lay in between. Germline CDR1 and CDR2: MNHEY and SVGAGI. The CDR3 has 14 amino acids. The chain's CDR3 is CASSQQPPNSPLHF. CDR3 sequence (DNA): TGTGCCAGCAGCCAACAGCCTCCGAATTCACCCCTCCACTTT.

The rearrangement links TRBV2 to TRBJ2-7, with 7 bases that match TRBD1. J lost 2 bases, V lost 3 bases, and 7 bases had no gene match. Germline-derived CDR1 and CDR2 are SNHLY and FYNNEI. CDR3 length: 15 amino acids. The CDR3 DNA follows: TGTGCCAGCAGTGAGGGACAGATCGGCGCCTACGAGCAGTACTTC. It is translated as CASSEGQIGAYEQYF.

This sequence joins TRBV19 and TRBJ2-5; 8 nucleotides line up with TRBD2. V was clipped by 1 base and J by 1 base; unmatched bases: 5. CDR3 length equals 16 residues. Germline loops: CDR1 LNHDA, CDR2 SQIVND (reference sequence). CDR3 amino acids: CASSIAIGGAQETQYF. For the CDR3, the DNA is TGTGCCAGTAGTATAGCCATCGGGGGGGCCCAAGAGACCCAGTACTTC.

The chain is built from TRBV5-5 and TRBJ1-6; D gene uncertain. The ends were cut back, 1 base at V and 5 bases at J, with 10 bases in the middle. Germline V CDR1 and CDR2: SGHKS, YYEKEE (reference sequence). This CDR3 is 15 amino acids long. The DNA for the CDR3 is TGTGCCAGCAGCTTGTCCGGAGAGGATAATTCACCCCTCCACTTT. It specifies CASSLSGEDNSPLHF.

The chain has TRBV5-1 and TRBJ2-5, with TRBD1 matching 8 bases. There are 15 residues in the CDR3. Germline CDR1 reads SGHRS; CDR2 reads YFSETQ. Trimming took 0 bases from V and 5 from J; bases not matched to a gene: 6. In nucleotides, the CDR3 is TGCGCCAGCAGCTTGGGACCGACAGGGGCCGAGACCCAGTACTTC. Its protein product is CASSLGPTGAETQYF. Supplemented by reference TRBV5-1 and TRBJ2-5, the full variable domain reads KAGVTQTPRYLIKTRGQQVTLSCSPISGHRSVSWYQQTPGQGLQFLFEYFSETQRNKGNFPGRFSGRQFSNSRSEMNVSTLELGDSALYLCASSLGPTGAETQYFGPGTRLLVL.

This sequence joins TRBV24-1 and TRBJ2-7; no definite D call. V lost 8 bases, J lost 3 bases, and 10 bases lay in between. Germline assignment: CDR1 KGHDR and CDR2 SFDVKD. The CDR3 has 12 amino acids. In DNA, the CDR3 is TGTGCCACCAATAGACAAGTCTACGAGCAGTACTTC. Encoded protein: CATNRQVYEQYF.

This chain uses TRBV6-5 with TRBJ2-7, with 12 bases lining up with TRBD2. This CDR3 has 15 amino acids. Germline-derived CDR1 and CDR2 are MNHEY and SVGAGI. V trimming: 6 bases; J trimming: 7 bases; junction bases outside the gene matches: 10. For the CDR3, the DNA is TGTGCCAGCAGGTCCCTAGCGGGGGGGCCGGAAGAGCAGTACTTC. Translation: CASRSLAGGPEEQYF.

The chain joins TRBV7-8 to TRBJ2-7, with a weak D call TRBD2 (7 bases). CDR3 size: 15 residues. In germline, CDR1 is SGHVS, CDR2 FQNEAQ. The V end lost 5 bases, the J end lost 0 bases, and 14 bases lay between the germline ends. The CDR3 sequence: CASSRGGGDSYEQYV. In nucleotides, the CDR3 is TGTGCCAGCAGCCGAGGGGGGGGAGACTCCTACGAGCAGTACGTC.

This clone was picked up one time. V usage is TRBV6-1 and J usage is TRBJ1-1; possibly TRBD1 for D (6 bases). Per germline, CDR1 MNHNS and CDR2 SASEGT. V lost 5 bases and J 7 bases, leaving 17 bases between the germline ends. This CDR3 has 14 residues. CDR3 region: CASSPRGGHLEAFF. The CDR3 DNA reads as TGTGCCAGCAGTCCTAGAGGGGGACACCTTGAAGCTTTCTTT.

V gene TRBV11-3 combines with J gene TRBJ2-2; TRBD2 matches 10 bases. This CDR3 comprises 13 residues. Losses at the gene ends were 7 bases for V and 5 bases for J; bases not matched to a gene: 1. Germline loops: CDR1 SGHNT, CDR2 YENEEA. In DNA form, the CDR3 reads TGTGCCAGCAAACTAGCGGGGACCGGGGAGCTGTTTTTT. Protein product: CASKLAGTGELFF.

This chain uses TRBV5-1 with TRBJ1-4, with 7 bases identical to TRBD1. This CDR3 spans 13 amino acids. V shed 7 bases and J 4 bases; nucleotides not matched to a gene: 4. Germline assignment: CDR1 SGHRS and CDR2 YFSETQ. DNA of the CDR3: TGCGCCAGCCGGGACAGCTATAATGAAAAACTGTTTTTT. It specifies CASRDSYNEKLFF.

The chain uses TRBV5-8 and TRBJ2-2, with D possibly matching TRBD2 (7 bases). Trimming shortened V by 4 bases and J by 5 bases, and 15 bases separated the two germline ends. This CDR3 contains 15 residues. Germline V gene lookup returns CDR1 SGHTS and CDR2 YDEGEE. CDR3 in DNA: TGTGCCAGCAGCCGGGGGGCCTCGAGGACCGGGGAGCTGTTTTTT. Its protein is CASSRGASRTGELFF.

V and J are TRBV14 and TRBJ1-2, with D perhaps TRBD1 (5 bases). The CDR3 is made up of 13 amino acids. Looked up from germline, CDR1 is SGHDN and CDR2 is FVKESK. Trimming removed 5 bases at V and 6 bases at J, with 13 bases between. The CDR3 nucleotides read TGTGCCAGCAGCTACTTGGCAGGGAATGGCTACACCTTC. Its translation: CASSYLAGNGYTF.

The chain recombines TRBV7-2 with TRBJ2-5; D is unresolved. In germline, CDR1 is SGHTA, CDR2 FQGNSA. Trimming removed 3 bases from V and 5 bases from J, with 10 bases in between. This CDR3 region has 13 residues. Written as DNA, the CDR3 is TGTGCCAGCAGCTTTATAACGGAGGAGACCCAGTACTTC. It yields the protein CASSFITEETQYF.

The chain joins TRBV11-3 to TRBJ2-2; D unclear. CDR3 length equals 14 residues. V lost 3 bases and J 4 bases, leaving 9 bases between the germline ends. Germline CDR1 and CDR2: SGHNT and YENEEA. This chain's CDR3 is CASSLVALTGELFF. The CDR3 DNA reads as TGTGCCAGCAGCTTGGTGGCCCTCACCGGGGAGCTGTTTTTT.

The chain has TRBV6-4 and TRBJ2-3; tentatively, D is TRBD2 (6 bases). There are 14 residues in the CDR3. Looked up from germline, CDR1 is MRHNA and CDR2 is SNTAGT. Trimming stripped 6 bases from V and 1 base from J, with 11 bases between. The CDR3 sequence is CASREGPGTDTQYF. The CDR3 DNA sequence: TGTGCCAGCAGGGAGGGGCCAGGCACAGATACGCAGTATTTT.

V gene TRBV18 combines with J gene TRBJ2-5; the D gene is possibly TRBD1 (5 bases). The length of the CDR3 is 13 residues. V lost 0 bases and J 3 bases, leaving 5 bases between the germline ends. CDR1 and CDR2 from the germline V gene are KGHSH and LQKENI. CDR3 loop: CASSPPGEETQYF. CDR3 nucleotide sequence: TGTGCCAGCTCACCACCAGGGGAAGAGACCCAGTACTTC.

This clone was detected once. The V and J genes are TRBV28 and TRBJ1-2; TRBD1 might be the D (5 bases). The CDR3 extends over 11 amino acids. V was trimmed by 6 bases and J by 5 bases, leaving 7 bases between them. Germline V gene sequence: CDR1 MDHEN, CDR2 SYDVKM. In nucleotides, the CDR3 is TGTGCCAGCAGGCAGGGATATGGCTACACCTTC. Protein sequence: CASRQGYGYTF.

This chain links TRBV7-2 with TRBJ2-3; TRBD2 matches 7 bases. Germline values: CDR1 SGHTA, CDR2 FQGNSA. Trimming cost V 5 bases and J 1 base; bases outside gene matches: 18. The CDR3 extends over 19 amino acids. This CDR3 reads CASSVPPPGPRGGTDTQYF. As DNA, the CDR3 is TGTGCCAGCAGCGTACCCCCCCCCGGGCCACGGGGGGGCACAGATACGCAGTATTTT.

The rearrangement uses TRBV6-5 and TRBJ1-1; no clear D. Trimming shortened V by 5 bases and J by 1 base, and 11 bases separated the two germline ends. CDR1 is MNHEY, CDR2 SVGAGI, per germline. This CDR3 contains 14 residues. The CDR3 here is CASSPLAGNTEAFF. DNA of the CDR3: TGTGCCAGCAGTCCCCTCGCGGGGAACACTGAAGCTTTCTTT.